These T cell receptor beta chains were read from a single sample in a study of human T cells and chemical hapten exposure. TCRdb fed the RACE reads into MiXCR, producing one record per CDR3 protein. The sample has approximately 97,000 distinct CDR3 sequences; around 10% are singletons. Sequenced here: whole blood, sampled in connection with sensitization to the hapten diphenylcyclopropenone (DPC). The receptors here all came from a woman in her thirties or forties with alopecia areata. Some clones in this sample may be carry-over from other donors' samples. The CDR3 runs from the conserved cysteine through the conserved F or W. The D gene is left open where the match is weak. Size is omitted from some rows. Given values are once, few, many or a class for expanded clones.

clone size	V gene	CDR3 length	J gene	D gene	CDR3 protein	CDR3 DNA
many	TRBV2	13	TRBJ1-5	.	CASSEDRDQPQHF	TGTGCCAGCAGTGAAGACAGGGACCAGCCCCAGCATTTT
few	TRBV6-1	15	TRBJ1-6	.	CASRDQGIGNSPLHF	TGTGCCAGCAGAGACCAGGGGATTGGAAATTCACCCCTCCACTTT
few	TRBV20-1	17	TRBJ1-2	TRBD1	CSALTWGRGHGGSGYTF	TGCAGTGCTCTAACATGGGGCAGGGGGCACGGTGGCAGTGGCTACACCTTC
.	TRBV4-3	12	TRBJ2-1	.	CASSQGPGEQFF	TGCGCCAGCAGCCAAGGTCCGGGTGAGCAGTTCTTC
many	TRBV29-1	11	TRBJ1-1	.	CSSWLEREAFF	TGCAGCTCTTGGCTGGAAAGGGAAGCTTTCTTT
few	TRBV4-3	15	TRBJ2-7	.	CASSQDRGLTVEQYF	TGCGCCAGCAGCCAAGACCGGGGACTCACCGTCGAGCAGTACTTC
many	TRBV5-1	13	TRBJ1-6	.	CASSLDDLSPLHF	TGCGCCAGCAGCTTGGATGACCTTTCACCCCTCCACTTT
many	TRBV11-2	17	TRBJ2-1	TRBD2	CASSPLVSGVNVYEQFF	TGTGCCAGCAGCCCCCTTGTAAGCGGGGTGAATGTCTATGAGCAGTTCTTC
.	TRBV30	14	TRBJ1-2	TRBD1	CAWSVPRQGGGYTF	TGTGCCTGGAGTGTACCTCGACAGGGGGGTGGCTACACCTTC
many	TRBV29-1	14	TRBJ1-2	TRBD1	CSVTGGTGEYGYTF	TGCAGCGTCACGGGCGGGACAGGGGAATATGGCTACACCTTC
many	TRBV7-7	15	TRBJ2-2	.	CASSQNGGPTGELFF	TGTGCCAGCAGTCAAAACGGAGGACCCACCGGGGAGCTGTTTTTT
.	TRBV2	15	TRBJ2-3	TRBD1	CASSPGQAGTDTQYF	TGTGCCAGCAGCCCTGGACAGGCCGGCACAGATACGCAGTATTTT
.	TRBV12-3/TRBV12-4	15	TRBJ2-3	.	CASQTQGVVTDTQYF	TGTGCCAGCCAAACCCAGGGAGTTGTGACAGATACGCAGTATTTT
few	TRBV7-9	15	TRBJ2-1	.	CASSSTGGPYNEQFF	TGTGCCAGCAGTTCTACGGGGGGCCCCTACAATGAGCAGTTCTTC
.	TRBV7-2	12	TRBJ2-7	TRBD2	CASSLAVYEQYF	TGTGCCAGCAGCCTAGCGGTATACGAGCAGTACTTC
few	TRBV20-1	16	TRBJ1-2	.	CSARAWGGHDNYGYTF	TGCAGTGCTAGAGCCTGGGGGGGACACGACAACTATGGCTACACCTTC
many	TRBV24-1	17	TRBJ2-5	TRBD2	CATSEPPGPGGMETQYF	TGTGCCACCAGTGAGCCTCCCGGACCCGGGGGGATGGAGACCCAGTACTTC
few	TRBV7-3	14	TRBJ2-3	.	CASSRGGGVNTQYF	TGTGCCAGCAGCCGGGGAGGGGGCGTAAATACGCAGTATTTT
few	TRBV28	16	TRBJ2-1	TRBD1	CASSGPTGGFYNEQFF	TGTGCCAGCAGTGGCCCGACAGGGGGCTTTTACAATGAGCAGTTCTTC
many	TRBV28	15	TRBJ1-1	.	CASSLGGKANTEAFF	TGTGCCAGCAGTTTAGGAGGGAAAGCTAACACTGAAGCTTTCTTT
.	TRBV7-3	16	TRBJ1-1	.	CASSLTRRGRNTEAFF	TGTGCCAGCAGCTTAACCCGGAGGGGGAGGAACACTGAAGCTTTCTTT
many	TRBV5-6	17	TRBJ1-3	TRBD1	CASSYTWDREYGNTIYF	TGTGCCAGCAGCTATACTTGGGACAGGGAGTATGGAAACACCATATATTTT
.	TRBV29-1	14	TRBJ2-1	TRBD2	CSAQTSGGNNEQFF	TGCAGCGCCCAGACTAGCGGGGGAAACAATGAGCAGTTCTTC
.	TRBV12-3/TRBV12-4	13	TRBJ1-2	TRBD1	CASSLSRGPGYTF	TGTGCCAGCAGCCTATCCAGGGGGCCTGGCTACACCTTC
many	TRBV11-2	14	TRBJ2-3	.	CASSSLGFTDTQYF	TGTGCCAGCAGCTCCCTCGGCTTCACAGATACGCAGTATTTT
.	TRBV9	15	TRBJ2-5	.	CASSVGAAAMETQYF	TGTGCCAGCAGCGTAGGAGCGGCCGCTATGGAGACCCAGTACTTC
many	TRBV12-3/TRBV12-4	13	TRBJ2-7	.	CASGPTGSYEQYF	TGTGCCAGCGGGCCAACAGGGTCCTACGAGCAGTACTTC
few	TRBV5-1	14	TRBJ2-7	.	CASSLLSHSYEQYF	TGCGCCAGCAGCTTGCTTTCCCACTCCTACGAGCAGTACTTC
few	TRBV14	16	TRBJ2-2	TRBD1	CASSQDRGSDTGELFF	TGTGCCAGCAGCCAAGACAGGGGGTCCGACACCGGGGAGCTGTTTTTT